This TCR beta chain is drawn from a study of OX40 agonist ivuxolimab in advanced cancers. Study overall: The dose-escalation group included hepatocellular carcinoma, melanoma, renal cell carcinoma and head and neck cancer. Eligibility rules accepted prior anti-PD-1, anti-PD-L1 or anti-CTLA-4 therapy, and around 44% had some.

The data were produced by immunoSEQ multiplex PCR, yet TCRdb's version contains in-frame clones alone and is incomplete. The table has about 29,000 clones, around 86% seen once. It was autoimmune disease history or systemic immunosuppression that excluded patients. J was trimmed by 7 bases and V by 4 bases; bases with no gene match: 12. Per the germline V gene, CDR1 is SGHKS and CDR2 is YYEKEE (reference sequence). The CDR3 has 16 residues. This chain links TRBV5-5 with TRBJ2-1; 9 bases are shared with TRBD2. The source was CD4+ or CD8+ T cells sorted from blood, collected in a trial of the OX40 agonist ivuxolimab. The TCR sequence derives from an adult with an advanced solid tumor such as melanoma, head and neck, liver or kidney cancer. The DNA of the CDR3 is TGTGCCAGCAGCGTCGACCTAGCGGGAACGGGGAATGAGCAGTTCTTC. Its protein product is CASSVDLAGTGNEQFF.